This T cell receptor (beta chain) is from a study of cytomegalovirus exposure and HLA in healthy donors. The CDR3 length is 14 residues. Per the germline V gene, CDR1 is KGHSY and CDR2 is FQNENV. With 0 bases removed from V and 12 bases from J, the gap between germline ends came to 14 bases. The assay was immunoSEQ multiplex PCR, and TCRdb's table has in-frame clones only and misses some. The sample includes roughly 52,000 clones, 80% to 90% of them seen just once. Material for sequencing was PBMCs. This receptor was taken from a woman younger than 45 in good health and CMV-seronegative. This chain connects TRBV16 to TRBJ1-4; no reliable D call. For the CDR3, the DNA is TGTGCCAGCAGCCAATCGACGGGCTCCGGGGAACTGTTTTTT. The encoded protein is CASSQSTGSGELFF.